This TCR beta chain was retrieved from a study of blood T cell repertoires in COVID-19. This clone was detected once. CDR1 is MDHEN and CDR2 is SYDVKM in the germline V gene. The CDR3 contains 15 residues. V shed 6 bases and J shed 1 base, with 15 bases lying between them. Assay: immunoSEQ multiplex PCR; the TCRdb copy retains only in-frame clones and omits some. The sample holds nearly 300,000 clones, under 90% seen once. Exposed volunteers were people who met a COVID-19 case within 2 weeks before study entry. This TCR was recovered from a woman in her forties or fifties who had been exposed to COVID-19. Sequenced material: PBMCs or T cells enriched from blood (not recorded which). The rearrangement uses TRBV28 and TRBJ1-2; D unresolved. CDR3 DNA: TGTGCCAGCAGCCCTTGGACTCCCCGTAACTATGGCTACACCTTC. It encodes CASSPWTPRNYGYTF.